The subject of this entry is one TCR beta chain. The V end was cut by 4 bases, the J end by 0 bases, with 13 bases between. CDR1 and CDR2 (germline): SGHRS, YFSETQ. There are 16 residues in the CDR3. The data stem from a study of blood T cell repertoires in COVID-19. Study context: Samples representing acute and convalescent COVID-19 were sourced from the United States, Italy and Spain. In each case, the material was cDNA or gDNA derived from T cells, B-cell-depleted T cells, or PBMCs.

Original processing notes: Cell counts per sample came from amplifying reference gene primers. The protocol was immunoSEQ multiplex PCR, while the TCRdb copy is restricted to in-frame clones and leaves out a portion. The DNA gave D and trimming, while V, J and clone size come from that table. The top ten hold around 6% of the sample, which has some 97,000 clones, around nine tenths seen once. Sequencing was performed on peripheral blood. This TCR was sampled from a man aged 65 to 79 with acute or convalescent COVID-19. The chain has TRBV5-1 and TRBJ2-2; no definite D call. The CDR3: CASSPRAAPNTGELFF. The CDR3, as DNA: TGCGCCAGCAGCCCGCGAGCTGCACCGAACACCGGGGAGCTGTTTTTT.